The rows below give T cell receptor beta chains drawn from one sample of a study of cytomegalovirus exposure and HLA in healthy donors. Sequencing used immunoSEQ multiplex PCR; TCRdb keeps in-frame clones, though not all of them. The sample lists under 150,000 clones, roughly 79% occurring once. Sequenced: PBMCs. The receptor set was obtained from a male donor in good health and CMV-seronegative. The CDR3 runs from the conserved cysteine through the conserved F or W. Fields, in order: clone size, D gene, J gene, V gene, CDR3 length, CDR3 protein, CDR3 DNA. The D gene is left open where the match is weak. Only part of the rows carry a size: once, few, many, or a class if the clone is expanded.

- | - | TRBJ2-7 | TRBV6-5 | 14 | CASSYSGSSYEQYF | TGTGCCAGCAGTTACTCGGGGAGTAGCTACGAGCAGTACTTC
- | - | TRBJ2-1 | TRBV18 | 16 | CASSLLQGGEYNEQFF | TGTGCCAGCTCTCTGCTACAGGGAGGGGAATACAATGAGCAGTTCTTC
- | - | TRBJ1-2 | TRBV7-9 | 11 | CASSLGSGYTF | TGTGCCAGCAGCTTAGGGAGCGGCTACACCTTC
- | - | TRBJ2-7 | TRBV9 | 13 | CASSVGTAYEQYF | TGTGCCAGCAGCGTAGGAACAGCTTACGAGCAGTACTTC
few | - | TRBJ1-1 | TRBV7-9 | 14 | CASSLGGGNTEAFF | TGTGCCAGCAGCTTAGGCGGAGGGAACACTGAAGCTTTCTTT
few | - | TRBJ1-3 | TRBV7-9 | 15 | CASSSTGKTGNTIYF | TGTGCCAGCAGCTCTACAGGAAAAACTGGAAACACCATATATTTT
- | - | TRBJ1-2 | TRBV9 | 15 | CASSRSAPDLYGYTF | TGTGCCAGCAGTCGTAGCGCACCGGACCTATATGGCTACACCTTC
few | - | TRBJ2-7 | TRBV5-1 | 13 | CASSLASFYEQYF | TGCGCCAGCAGCTTGGCCAGTTTTTACGAGCAGTACTTC
few | - | TRBJ2-7 | TRBV5-1 | 15 | CASSLETVPTYEQYF | TGCGCCAGCAGCTTGGAGACAGTCCCCACCTACGAGCAGTACTTC
- | - | TRBJ2-2 | TRBV7-2 | 15 | CASSLIGAGTGELFF | TGTGCCAGCAGCTTAATAGGGGCAGGCACCGGGGAGCTGTTTTTT
- | TRBD1 | TRBJ1-2 | TRBV4-1 | 14 | CASSRGQGAYGYTF | TGCGCCAGCAGCCGCGGACAGGGGGCTTATGGCTACACCTTC
- | TRBD1 | TRBJ2-7 | TRBV6-1 | 13 | CASRQTGADEQYF | TGTGCCAGCAGGCAGACAGGGGCCGACGAGCAGTACTTC
- | TRBD1 | TRBJ1-2 | TRBV6-5 | 14 | CASSYSGQGLGYTF | TGTGCCAGCAGTTACTCCGGACAGGGACTTGGCTACACCTTC
few | TRBD1 | TRBJ1-1 | TRBV4-1 | 17 | CASSPGQGASRLTEAFF | TGCGCCAGCAGCCCTGGACAGGGGGCGTCTAGGCTCACTGAAGCTTTCTTT
- | - | TRBJ1-1 | TRBV21-1 | 19 | CASSKEIAWAVSMNTEAFF | TGTGCCAGCAGCAAAGAAATAGCGTGGGCGGTCAGCATGAACACTGAAGCTTTCTTT
- | - | TRBJ1-2 | TRBV6-5 | 15 | CASSYSTELYYGYTF | TGTGCCAGCAGTTACTCAACAGAACTCTACTATGGCTACACCTTC